This TCR beta chain was documented in a study of blood T cell repertoires in COVID-19. Trimming removed 4 bases at V and 6 bases at J, with 11 bases between. Germline CDR1 is KGHDR and CDR2 is SFDVKD. CDR3 length: 14 residues. Sequenced by immunoSEQ multiplex PCR; TCRdb stores in-frame clones only, minus some. The sample holds under 200,000 clones, more than 75% seen once. This chain uses TRBV24-1 with TRBJ1-4; D is possibly TRBD1 (5 bases). This clonotype originated in a man between 18 and 29 years old with active or convalescent COVID-19. Sample: peripheral blood. CDR3 residues: CATSDPGFDEKLFF. The CDR3 DNA reads as TGTGCCACCAGTGACCCAGGGTTCGATGAAAAACTGTTTTTT.